The 7 T cell receptor beta chains given below trace back to one sample, sequenced in a study of cytomegalovirus exposure and HLA in healthy donors. Researchers ran the PCR with 60 Vbeta and 13 Jbeta primers. Assay used: immunoSEQ multiplex PCR; TCRdb lists only in-frame clones, some missing. Here the sample spans some 70,000 clones, around three quarters being singletons. Sequences were obtained from PBMCs. These receptors were taken from a man in his fifties or sixties in good health and CMV-seronegative.

This chain connects TRBV18 to TRBJ2-2; 9 nucleotides line up with TRBD1. V lost 1 base, J lost 7 bases, and 10 bases stayed unmatched. Germline loops: CDR1 KGHSH, CDR2 LQKENI. This CDR3 is 17 amino acids long. CDR3 in amino acids: CASSPRLTGGADGELFF. The DNA for the CDR3 is TGTGCCAGCTCACCACGACTAACAGGGGGCGCGGACGGGGAGCTGTTTTTT.

This clone is a singleton in its sample. This chain links TRBV30 with TRBJ1-3, with D perhaps TRBD1 (6 bases). Germline CDR1 reads GTSNPN; CDR2 reads SVGIG (reference sequence). V was trimmed by 0 bases and J by 2 bases, leaving 8 bases between them. The CDR3 consists of 14 residues. The CDR3 DNA sequence: TGTGCCTGGAGTGTAGGGGGGGCTGGAAACACCATATATTTT. It specifies CAWSVGGAGNTIYF.

CDR3 sequence reads: CASSDLNEQFF. CDR3 sequence (DNA): TGCGCCAGCAGTGACCTGAATGAGCAGTTCTTC. The V gene is TRBV10-1, the J gene TRBJ2-1; D not resolved. Germline values: CDR1 WNHNN, CDR2 SYGVQD (reference sequence). The V gene lost 3 bases and the J gene lost 7 bases, with 4 bases spanning the gap. The CDR3 loop spans 11 amino acids.

The chain is built from TRBV7-8 and TRBJ1-1; perhaps TRBD1 as D (6 bases). The ends were cut back, 5 bases at V and 1 base at J, with 17 bases in the middle. Germline V gene sequence: CDR1 SGHVS, CDR2 FQNEAQ. CDR3 size: 16 residues. The CDR3 DNA is TGTGCCAGCAGCCTAATGTTGCACAGGGAGAACACTGAAGCTTTCTTT. Protein product: CASSLMLHRENTEAFF.

DNA for the CDR3: TGTGCCAGCAGCAAAGGGGGGGGTTTCGAAGAGACCCAGTACTTC. It codes for CASSKGGGFEETQYF. V is TRBV21-1 and J is TRBJ2-5; the table calls TRBD2, which could not be checked here. TRBV21-1 is assigned pseudogene status. The CDR3 totals 15 residues.

The V and J genes are TRBV4-3 and TRBJ2-1; 14 bases match TRBD2. Trimming at V came to 4 bases and at J to 8 bases, leaving 10 bases not matched to a gene. Germline V CDR1 and CDR2: LGHNA, YSLEER. CDR3 length: 17 amino acids. The CDR3 spells CASSLSGTSGRADEQFF. As DNA, the CDR3 is TGCGCCAGCAGCCTCTCCGGGACTAGCGGGAGAGCGGATGAGCAGTTCTTC.

The rearrangement joins TRBV5-1 to TRBJ1-1, with TRBD1 identical over 7 bases. The CDR3 covers 14 residues. The V segment lost 4 bases and the J segment 1 base; nucleotides outside the gene matches: 4. The germline V gene encodes CDR1 SGHRS and CDR2 YFSETQ. CDR3 amino acids: CASSLGQPNTEAFF. As DNA, the CDR3 is TGCGCCAGCAGCCTGGGACAGCCGAACACTGAAGCTTTCTTT.